This T cell receptor beta chain was profiled in a study of blood T cell repertoires in COVID-19. Across the whole study: Sites in the United States, Italy and Spain provided acute and convalescent COVID-19 samples. PBMCs, B-cell-depleted T cells, or T cells were the source of the cDNA or gDNA that made up the material.

V was clipped by 5 bases and J by 0 bases, with 20 bases between them. The CDR3 length is 17 residues. Germline V gene sequence: CDR1 MDHEN, CDR2 SYDVKM. Authors' data handling: From reference gene primer amplification, estimates of nucleated cell counts were derived. The protocol was immunoSEQ multiplex PCR, while the TCRdb copy is restricted to in-frame clones and leaves out a portion. Clone size and V and J calls were adopted from that table, with D and trimming inferred from the DNA. The sample has some 50,000 clones; roughly nine tenths are singletons. This clone was picked up one time. This chain joins TRBV28 and TRBJ2-7, with D perhaps TRBD2 (6 bases). Material for sequencing was peripheral blood. The receptor was isolated from a human donor in a cohort sampled during active COVID-19. The CDR3 DNA reads as TGTGCCAGCAGTGACCCCCTGGCCCGGGGGAACTCCTACGAGCAGTACTTC. It encodes CASSDPLARGNSYEQYF.